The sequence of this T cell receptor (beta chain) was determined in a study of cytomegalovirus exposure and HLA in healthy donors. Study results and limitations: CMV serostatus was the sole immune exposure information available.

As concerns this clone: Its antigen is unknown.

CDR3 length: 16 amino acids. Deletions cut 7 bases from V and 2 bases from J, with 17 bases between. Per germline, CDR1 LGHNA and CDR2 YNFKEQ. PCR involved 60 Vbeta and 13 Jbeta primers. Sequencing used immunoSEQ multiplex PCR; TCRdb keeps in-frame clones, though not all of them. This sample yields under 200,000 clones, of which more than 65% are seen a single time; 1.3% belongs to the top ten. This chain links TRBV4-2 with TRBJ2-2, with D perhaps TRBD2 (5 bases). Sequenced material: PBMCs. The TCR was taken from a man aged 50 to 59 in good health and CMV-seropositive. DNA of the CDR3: TGTGCCAGCACCCTCATAGGACTCGGTAACACCGGGGAGCTGTTTTTT. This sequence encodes CASTLIGLGNTGELFF.